This TCR beta chain is from a study of T-cell reconstitution after alpha-beta-depleted transplantation in children. Preparation of the TCRbeta library involved a method that used unique molecular identifiers. Via MiXCR, TCRdb re-called the PCR reads, giving one row per CDR3 protein. The sample lists approximately 200,000 distinct CDR3 sequences; 5% to 6.5% were seen once. The CDR3 covers 13 residues. V lost 3 bases and J lost 4, with 7 bases in between. Germline CDR1 SGHDT, CDR2 YYEEEE. This clonotype was seen many times. The specimen was PBMCs, collected before TCRalphabeta/CD19-depleted stem cell transplant. The chain uses TRBV5-6 and TRBJ2-2; D not resolved. The TCR was taken from a girl in the first two years of life with combined immunodeficiency, due to receive a stem cell transplant. The CDR3 region is CASSSVSTGELFF. In DNA, the CDR3 is TGTGCCAGCAGCTCCGTATCCACCGGGGAGCTGTTTTTT.